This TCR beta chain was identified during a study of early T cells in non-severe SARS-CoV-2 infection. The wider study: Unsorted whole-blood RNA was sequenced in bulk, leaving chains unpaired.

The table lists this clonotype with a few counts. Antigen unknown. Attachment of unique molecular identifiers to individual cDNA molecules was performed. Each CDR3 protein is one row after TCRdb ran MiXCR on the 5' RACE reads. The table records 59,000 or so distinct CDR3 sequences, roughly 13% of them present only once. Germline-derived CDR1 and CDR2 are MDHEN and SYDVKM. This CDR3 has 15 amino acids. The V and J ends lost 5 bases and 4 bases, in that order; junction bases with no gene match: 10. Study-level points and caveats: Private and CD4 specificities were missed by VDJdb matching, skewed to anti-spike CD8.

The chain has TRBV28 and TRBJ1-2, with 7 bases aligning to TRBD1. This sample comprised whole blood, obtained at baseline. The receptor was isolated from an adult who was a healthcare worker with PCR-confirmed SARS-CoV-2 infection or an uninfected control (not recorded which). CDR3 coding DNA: TGTGCCAGCAGTCCGAGCGACAGGGATCCCTATGGCTACACCTTC. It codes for CASSPSDRDPYGYTF.